This T cell receptor (beta chain) was recorded in a study of cytotoxic CD8 clonotypes in ibrutinib-treated CLL. Across the whole study: The subjects consisted of around eleven relapsed/refractory and fewer than 16 treatment-naive individuals, with around 17 IGHV unmutated. The study, taken as a whole, reports: Sampling times (in sustained-remission versus progressing patients) were not the same. Circulating CD8+ T-cell counts were tracked by baseline clonality, which exceeded that of age-matched healthy donors. Public clonotypes, found uncommonly, either contracted or stayed stable on treatment.

Worth noting for this clone: Its antigen is still unknown.

Trimming stripped 0 bases from V and 2 bases from J, with 3 bases between. The CDR3 length is 12 residues. Germline V gene sequence: CDR1 SGHNT, CDR2 YYREEE (reference sequence). TCRdb's copy holds only in-frame clones and misses some; the assay was immunoSEQ multiplex PCR. The sample lists 150,000 or so clones, about four fifths occurring once. Sequenced material: PBMCs, taken after 12 months of ibrutinib treatment. The sequence derives from a human donor with chronic lymphocytic leukemia. This sequence joins TRBV5-4 and TRBJ2-7; D is ambiguous. The CDR3 spells CASSLDTYEQYF. The DNA of the CDR3 is TGTGCCAGCAGCTTGGACACCTACGAGCAGTACTTC.